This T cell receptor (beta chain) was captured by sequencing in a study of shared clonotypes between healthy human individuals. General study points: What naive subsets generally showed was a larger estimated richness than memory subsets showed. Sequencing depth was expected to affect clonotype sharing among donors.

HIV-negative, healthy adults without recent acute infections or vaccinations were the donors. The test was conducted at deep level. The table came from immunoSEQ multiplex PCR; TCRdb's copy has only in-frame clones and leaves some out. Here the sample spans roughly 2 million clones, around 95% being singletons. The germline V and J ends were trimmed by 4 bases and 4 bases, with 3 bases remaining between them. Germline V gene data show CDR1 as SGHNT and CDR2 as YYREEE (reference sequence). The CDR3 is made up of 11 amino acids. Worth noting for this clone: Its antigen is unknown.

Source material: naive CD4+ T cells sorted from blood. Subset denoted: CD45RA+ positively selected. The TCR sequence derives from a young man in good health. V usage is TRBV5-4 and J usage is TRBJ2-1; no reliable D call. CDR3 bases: TGTGCCAGCAGCATTTACAATGAGCAGTTCTTC. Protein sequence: CASSIYNEQFF.